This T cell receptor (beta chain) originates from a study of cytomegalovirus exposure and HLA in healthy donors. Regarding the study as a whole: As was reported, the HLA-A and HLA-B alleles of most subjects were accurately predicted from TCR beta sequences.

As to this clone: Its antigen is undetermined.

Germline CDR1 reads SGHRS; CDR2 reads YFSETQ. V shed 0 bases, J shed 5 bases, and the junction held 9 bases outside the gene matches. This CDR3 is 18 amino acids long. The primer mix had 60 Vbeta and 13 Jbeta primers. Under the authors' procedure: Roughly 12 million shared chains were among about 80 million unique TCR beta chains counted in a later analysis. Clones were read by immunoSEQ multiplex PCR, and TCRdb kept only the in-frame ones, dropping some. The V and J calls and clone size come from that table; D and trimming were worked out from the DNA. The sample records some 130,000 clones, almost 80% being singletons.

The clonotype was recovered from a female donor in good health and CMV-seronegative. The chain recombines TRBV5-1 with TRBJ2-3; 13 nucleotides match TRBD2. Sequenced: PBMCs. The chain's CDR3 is CASSLAWGTSGIGDTQYF. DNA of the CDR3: TGCGCCAGCAGCTTGGCCTGGGGGACTAGCGGGATCGGAGATACGCAGTATTTT.